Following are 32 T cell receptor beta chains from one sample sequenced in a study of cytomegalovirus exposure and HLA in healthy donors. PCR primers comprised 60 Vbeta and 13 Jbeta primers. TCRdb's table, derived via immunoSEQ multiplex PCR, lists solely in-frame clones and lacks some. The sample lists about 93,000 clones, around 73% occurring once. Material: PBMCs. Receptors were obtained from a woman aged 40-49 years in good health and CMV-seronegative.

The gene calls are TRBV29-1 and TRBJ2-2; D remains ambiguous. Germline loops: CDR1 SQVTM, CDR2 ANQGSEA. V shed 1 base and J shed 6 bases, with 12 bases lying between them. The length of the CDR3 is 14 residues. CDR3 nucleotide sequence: TGCAGCGTTGAAGGCACTACGCGGTCCGGGGAGCTGTTTTTT. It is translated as CSVEGTTRSGELFF.

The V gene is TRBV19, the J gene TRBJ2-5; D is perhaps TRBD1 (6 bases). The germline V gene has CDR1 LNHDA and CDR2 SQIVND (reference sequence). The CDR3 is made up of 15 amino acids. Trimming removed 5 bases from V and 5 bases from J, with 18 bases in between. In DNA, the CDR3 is TGTGCCAGTAGTCCCGTACAGGGTTCGTGGGAGACCCAGTACTTC. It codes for CASSPVQGSWETQYF.

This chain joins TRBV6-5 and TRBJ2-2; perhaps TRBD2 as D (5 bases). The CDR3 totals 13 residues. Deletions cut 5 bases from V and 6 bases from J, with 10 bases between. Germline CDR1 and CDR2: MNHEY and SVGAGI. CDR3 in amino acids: CASSDGEPGELFF. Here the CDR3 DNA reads TGTGCCAGCAGTGACGGGGAGCCCGGGGAGCTGTTTTTT.

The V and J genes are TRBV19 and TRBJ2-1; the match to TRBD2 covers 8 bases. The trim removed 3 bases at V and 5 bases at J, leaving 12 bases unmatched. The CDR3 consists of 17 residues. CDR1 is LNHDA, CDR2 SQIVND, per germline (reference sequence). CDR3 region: CASSIFGGGDLHNEQFF. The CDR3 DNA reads TGTGCCAGTAGTATTTTCGGGGGGGGAGATCTACACAATGAGCAGTTCTTC.

CDR3 DNA sequence: TGTGCCAGCAGCTCGACAGGGCCTAATGAAAAACTGTTTTTT. Protein: CASSSTGPNEKLFF. The J gene is TRBJ1-4, the V gene TRBV28; 7 bases are a match to TRBD1. From germline, CDR1 is MDHEN and CDR2 SYDVKM. The V and J ends lost 6 bases and 3 bases, in that order; junction bases with no gene match: 4. This CDR3 is built from 14 residues.

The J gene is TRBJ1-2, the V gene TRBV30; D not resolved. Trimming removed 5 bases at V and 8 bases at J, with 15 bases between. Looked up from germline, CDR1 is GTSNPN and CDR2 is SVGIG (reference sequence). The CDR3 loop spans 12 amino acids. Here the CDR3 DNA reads TGTGCCTGGCCTTCCGGGTTTGGGGGCTACACCTTC. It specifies CAWPSGFGGYTF. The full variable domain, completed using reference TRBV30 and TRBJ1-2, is SQTIHQWPATLVQPVGSPLSLECTVEGTSNPNLYWYRQAAGRGLQLLFYSVGIGQISSEVPQNLSASRPQDRQFILSSKKLLLSDSGFYLCAWPSGFGGYTFGSGTRLTVV.

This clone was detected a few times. The CDR3 nucleotides are TGTGCCAGCAGCTTACGAGGGTCGGGTTTCACTGAAGCTTTCTTT. Protein sequence: CASSLRGSGFTEAFF. This sequence joins TRBV7-9 and TRBJ1-1, with D hard to call. CDR1 and CDR2 (germline): SEHNR, FQNEAQ (reference sequence). Trimming pared 2 bases from V and 4 bases from J, leaving 14 bases between. This CDR3 contains 15 residues. Complete variable domain (other parts from reference TRBV7-9 and TRBJ1-1): DTGVSQNPRHKITKRGQNVTFRCDPISEHNRLYWYRQTLGQGPEFLTYFQNEAQLEKSRLLSDRFSAERPKGSFSTLEIQRTEQGDSAMYLCASSLRGSGFTEAFFGQGTRLTVV.

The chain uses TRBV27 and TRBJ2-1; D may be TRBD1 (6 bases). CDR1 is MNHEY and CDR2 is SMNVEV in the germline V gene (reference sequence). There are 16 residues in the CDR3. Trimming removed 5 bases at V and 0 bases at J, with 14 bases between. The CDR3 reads CASSPQDRNSYNEQFF. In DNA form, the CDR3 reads TGTGCCAGCAGTCCACAAGACAGGAACTCCTACAATGAGCAGTTCTTC.

CDR3 DNA sequence: TGTGCCAGCAGCTTAGCTGTAGGGGTTCGGAACTATGGCTACACCTTC. Residues: CASSLAVGVRNYGYTF. The gene calls are TRBV7-2 and TRBJ1-2; D is possibly TRBD1 (5 bases). V lost 0 bases and J 2 bases, leaving 13 bases between the germline ends. CDR1 and CDR2 (germline): SGHTA, FQGNSA. This CDR3 region has 16 residues.

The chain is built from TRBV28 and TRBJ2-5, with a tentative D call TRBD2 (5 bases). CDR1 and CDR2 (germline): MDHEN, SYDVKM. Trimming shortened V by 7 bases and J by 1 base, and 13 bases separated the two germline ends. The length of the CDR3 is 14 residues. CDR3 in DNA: TGTGCCAGCACCGCGGGCGGGTTCCAAGAGACCCAGTACTTC. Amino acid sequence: CASTAGGFQETQYF.

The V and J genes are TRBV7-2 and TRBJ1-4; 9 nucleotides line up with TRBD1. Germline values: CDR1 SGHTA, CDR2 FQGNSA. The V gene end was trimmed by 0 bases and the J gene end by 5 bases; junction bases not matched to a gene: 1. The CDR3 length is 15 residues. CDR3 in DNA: TGTGCCAGCAGCTTAGCGGGGACAGGGAATGAAAAACTGTTTTTT. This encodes CASSLAGTGNEKLFF.

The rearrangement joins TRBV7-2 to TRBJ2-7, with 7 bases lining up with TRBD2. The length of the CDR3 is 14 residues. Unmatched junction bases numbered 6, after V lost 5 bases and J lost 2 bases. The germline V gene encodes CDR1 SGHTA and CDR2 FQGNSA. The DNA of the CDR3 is TGTGCCAGCAGCACCCCAGGACTAGCCTACGAGCAGTACTTC. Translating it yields CASSTPGLAYEQYF.

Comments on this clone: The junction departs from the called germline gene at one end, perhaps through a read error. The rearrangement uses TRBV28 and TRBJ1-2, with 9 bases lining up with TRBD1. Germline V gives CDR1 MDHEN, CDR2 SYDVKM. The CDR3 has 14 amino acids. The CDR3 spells CASSFDLPGQGSSF. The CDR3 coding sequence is TGTGCCAGCAGTTTTGACCTCCCGGGACAGGGTTCCTCCTTC.

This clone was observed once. The CDR3 DNA is TGTGCCAGCAGTCCACGGACAGGGAGGAACGAGCAGTACTTC. It codes for CASSPRTGRNEQYF. This chain links TRBV28 with TRBJ2-7; TRBD1 agrees at 8 bases. The CDR3 has 14 residues. Germline values: CDR1 MDHEN, CDR2 SYDVKM. Trimming took 5 bases from V and 5 from J; bases not matched to a gene: 8. The variable domain in full, with the rest retrieved from reference TRBV28 and TRBJ2-7, is DVKVTQSSRYLVKRTGEKVFLECVQDMDHENMFWYRQDPGLGLRLIYFSYDVKMKEKGDIPEGYSVSREKKERFSLILESASTNQTSMYLCASSPRTGRNEQYFGPGTRLTVT.

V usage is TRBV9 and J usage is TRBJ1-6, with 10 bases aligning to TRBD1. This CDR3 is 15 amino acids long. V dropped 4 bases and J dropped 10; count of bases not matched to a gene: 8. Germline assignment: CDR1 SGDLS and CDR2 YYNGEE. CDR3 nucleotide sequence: TGTGCCAGCAGCTTGGGGGACAGGGGAGGGTCACCCCTCCACTTT. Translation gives CASSLGDRGGSPLHF.

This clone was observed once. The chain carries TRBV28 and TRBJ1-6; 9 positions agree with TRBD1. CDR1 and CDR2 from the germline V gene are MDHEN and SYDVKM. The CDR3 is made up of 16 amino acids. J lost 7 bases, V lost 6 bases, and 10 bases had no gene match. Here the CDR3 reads CASRPRGTGYNSPLHF. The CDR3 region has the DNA TGTGCCAGCAGGCCCCGCGGGACAGGGTACAATTCACCCCTCCACTTT.

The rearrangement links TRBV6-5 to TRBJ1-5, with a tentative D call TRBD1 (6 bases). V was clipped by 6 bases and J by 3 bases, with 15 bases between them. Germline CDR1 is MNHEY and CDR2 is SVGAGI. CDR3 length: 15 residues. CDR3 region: CASSGTMGVNQPQHF. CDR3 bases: TGTGCCAGCAGCGGGACAATGGGGGTCAATCAGCCCCAGCATTTT.

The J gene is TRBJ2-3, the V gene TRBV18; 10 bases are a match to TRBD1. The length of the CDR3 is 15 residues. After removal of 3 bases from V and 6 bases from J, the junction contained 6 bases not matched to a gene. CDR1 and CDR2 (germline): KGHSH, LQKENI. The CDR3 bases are TGTGCCAGCTCACCTAGGGACAGGGGACCCGATACGCAGTATTTT. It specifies CASSPRDRGPDTQYF.

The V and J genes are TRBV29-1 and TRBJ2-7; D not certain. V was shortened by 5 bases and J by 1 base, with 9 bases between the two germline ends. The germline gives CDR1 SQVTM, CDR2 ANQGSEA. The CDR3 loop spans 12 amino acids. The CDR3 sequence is CSVINSSYEQYF. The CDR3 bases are TGCAGCGTTATCAACAGTTCCTACGAGCAGTACTTC.

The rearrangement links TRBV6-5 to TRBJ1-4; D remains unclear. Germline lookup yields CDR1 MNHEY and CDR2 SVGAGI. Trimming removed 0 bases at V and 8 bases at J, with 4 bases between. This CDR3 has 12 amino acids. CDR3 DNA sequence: TGTGCCAGCAGTTACTCTGGCGAAAAACTGTTTTTT. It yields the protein CASSYSGEKLFF.

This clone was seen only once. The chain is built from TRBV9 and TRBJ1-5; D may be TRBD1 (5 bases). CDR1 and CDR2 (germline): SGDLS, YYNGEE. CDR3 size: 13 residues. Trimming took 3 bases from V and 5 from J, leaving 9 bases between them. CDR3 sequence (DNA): TGTGCCAGCAGCGGGGGGGACCATCAGCCCCAGCATTTT. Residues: CASSGGDHQPQHF.

The CDR3 DNA reads TGTGCCAGCAGCAAAAGAATCGGCCCGGGGGGGAATCAGCCCCAGCATTTT. It yields the protein CASSKRIGPGGNQPQHF. The V call is TRBV21-1, the J call TRBJ1-5. TRBV21-1 is given as a pseudogene. CDR3 size: 17 residues.

The CDR3 DNA sequence: TGTGCCAGCAGTACATACAGGGGGAAAGCCTCACCCCTCCACTTT. Translating gives CASSTYRGKASPLHF. The J gene is TRBJ1-6, the V gene TRBV27; 8 nucleotides match TRBD1. The CDR3 contains 15 residues. The germline gives CDR1 MNHEY, CDR2 SMNVEV (reference sequence). V lost 5 bases, J lost 10 bases, and 10 bases stayed unmatched.

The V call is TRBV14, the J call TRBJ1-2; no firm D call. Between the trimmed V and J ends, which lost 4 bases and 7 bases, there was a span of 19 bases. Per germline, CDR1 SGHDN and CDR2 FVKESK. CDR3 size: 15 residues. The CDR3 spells CASSPRTNAIGGYTF. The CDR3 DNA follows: TGTGCCAGCAGCCCGAGGACTAACGCTATAGGTGGCTACACCTTC.

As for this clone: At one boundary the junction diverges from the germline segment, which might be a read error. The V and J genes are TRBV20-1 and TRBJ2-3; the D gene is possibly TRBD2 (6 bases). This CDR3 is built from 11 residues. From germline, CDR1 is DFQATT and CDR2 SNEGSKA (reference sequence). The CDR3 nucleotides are TGCAGTGCTAAGGGACTCGATACGCGGTATTTT. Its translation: CSAKGLDTRYF.

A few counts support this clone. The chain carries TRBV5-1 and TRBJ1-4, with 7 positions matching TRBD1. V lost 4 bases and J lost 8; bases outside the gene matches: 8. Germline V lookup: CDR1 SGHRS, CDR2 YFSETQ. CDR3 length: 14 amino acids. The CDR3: CASSPYRGDEKLFF. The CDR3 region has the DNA TGCGCCAGCAGCCCTTACAGGGGAGACGAAAAACTGTTTTTT.

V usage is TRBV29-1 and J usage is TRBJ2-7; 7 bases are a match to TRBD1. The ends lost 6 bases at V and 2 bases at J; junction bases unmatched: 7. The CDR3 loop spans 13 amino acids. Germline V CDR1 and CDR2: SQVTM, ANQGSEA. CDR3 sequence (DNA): TGCAGCGTAATAAGGGACAGACCCTACGAGCAGTACTTC. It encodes CSVIRDRPYEQYF.

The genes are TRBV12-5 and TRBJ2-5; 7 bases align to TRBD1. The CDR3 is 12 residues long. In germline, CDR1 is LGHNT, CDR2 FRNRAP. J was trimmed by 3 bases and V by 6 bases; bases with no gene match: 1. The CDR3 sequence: CASGTGEETQYF. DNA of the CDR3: TGTGCTAGTGGCACAGGGGAAGAGACCCAGTACTTC. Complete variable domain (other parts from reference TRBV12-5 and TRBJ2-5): DARVTQTPRHKVTEMGQEVTMRCQPILGHNTVFWYRQTMMQGLELLAYFRNRAPLDDSGMPKDRFSAEMPDATLATLKIQPSEPRDSAVYFCASGTGEETQYFGPGTRLLVL.

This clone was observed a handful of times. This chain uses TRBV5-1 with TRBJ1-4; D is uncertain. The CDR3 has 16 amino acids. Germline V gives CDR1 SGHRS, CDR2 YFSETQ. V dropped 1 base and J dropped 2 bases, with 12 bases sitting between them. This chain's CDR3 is CASSLPLGGTNEKLFF. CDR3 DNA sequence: TGCGCCAGCAGCTTGCCCCTGGGCGGGACTAATGAAAAACTGTTTTTT.

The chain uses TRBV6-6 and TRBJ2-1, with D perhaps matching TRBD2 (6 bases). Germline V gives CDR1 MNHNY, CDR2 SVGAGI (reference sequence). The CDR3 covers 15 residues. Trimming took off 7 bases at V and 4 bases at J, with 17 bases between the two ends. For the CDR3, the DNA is TGTGCCAGCACACACAACCGGGACTTATACAATGAGCAGTTCTTC. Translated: CASTHNRDLYNEQFF.

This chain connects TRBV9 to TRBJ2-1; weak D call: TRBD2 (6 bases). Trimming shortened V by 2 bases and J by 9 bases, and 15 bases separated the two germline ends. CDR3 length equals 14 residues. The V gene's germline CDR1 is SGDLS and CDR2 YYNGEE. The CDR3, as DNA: TGTGCCAGCAGCGTGTCCGGGAGCGGGTCTGAGCAGTTCTTC. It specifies CASSVSGSGSEQFF.

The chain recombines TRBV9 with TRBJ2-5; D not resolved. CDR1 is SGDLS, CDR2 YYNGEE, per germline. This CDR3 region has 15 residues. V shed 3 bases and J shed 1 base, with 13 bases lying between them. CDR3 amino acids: CASSALPHLQETQYF. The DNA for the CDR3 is TGTGCCAGCAGCGCCTTACCACACCTCCAAGAGACCCAGTACTTC.